The rows below give T cell receptor beta chains drawn from one sample of a study of patients and donors after allogeneic stem cell transplantation. TCRdb analysed the RT-PCR reads with MiXCR anew, one entry per CDR3 protein. The sample yields about 210,000 distinct CDR3 sequences, more than 35% seen once. Sequencing used blood, either unsorted or a sorted T cell fraction (not recorded which). Receptors were obtained from a human donor who was either an allogeneic HSCT recipient or a stem cell or donor lymphocyte infusion donor (not recorded which). It is not recorded whose cells these are; they may come from a transplant donor. Each CDR3 is given with its conserved first and last residue. Each record gives: J gene, V gene, D gene, clone size, CDR3 DNA, CDR3 protein. The D gene is left open where the match is weak. Size tells how often a clone was seen (once, few, many) or the class of an expanded clone, and some rows leave it out.

TRBJ1-2 | TRBV2 | TRBD1 | . | TGTGCCAGCAGTACCCTTCCCGGGACAGGCCCTAACTATGGCTACACCTTC | CASSTLPGTGPNYGYTF
TRBJ1-5 | TRBV28 | . | once | TGTGCCAGCCGGAGGGAGTTATATAGCAATCAGCCCCAGCATTTT | CASRRELYSNQPQHF
TRBJ1-1 | TRBV20-1 | . | few | TGCAGTGCCGGTCTAGGGGATCTGAACACTGAAGCTTTCTTT | CSAGLGDLNTEAFF
TRBJ1-1 | TRBV5-1 | TRBD1 | many | TGCGCCAGCAGCCGGGCAGGGGGTTCGGCTGAAGCTTTCTTT | CASSRAGGSAEAFF
TRBJ1-1 | TRBV12-3/TRBV12-4 | . | few | TGTGCCAGCAGATCCTTAGTGGACACTGAAGCTTTCTTT | CASRSLVDTEAFF
TRBJ1-2 | TRBV28 | TRBD1 | . | TGTGCCAGCAGTTTAGGGGACAGGGGTCCCTATGGCTACACCTTC | CASSLGDRGPYGYTF
TRBJ1-6 | TRBV5-1 | TRBD1 | . | TGCGCCAGCAGCTCCACCTCCGGGACAGGGGAATCACCCCTCCACTTT | CASSSTSGTGESPLHF
TRBJ1-1 | TRBV7-9 | . | . | TGTGCCAGCAGCCGCGGGACGGGTTTATGGGAGGGTACTGAAGCTTTCTTT | CASSRGTGLWEGTEAFF
TRBJ1-1 | TRBV12-3/TRBV12-4 | . | few | TGTGCCAGCAGTTATGACAGTTTGCCTGGGGGGGCCAGAGCTTTCTTT | CASSYDSLPGGARAFF
TRBJ1-5 | TRBV20-1 | . | few | TGCAGTGCTAGACAGAGCAATCAGCCCCAGCATTTT | CSARQSNQPQHF
TRBJ2-5 | TRBV12-3/TRBV12-4 | . | . | TGTGCCAGCAGTGCTTTTGGGGGTGAGGAGACCCAGTACTTC | CASSAFGGEETQYF
TRBJ1-1 | TRBV6-2/TRBV6-3 | . | . | TGTGCCAGCATCTCCGGACAGCTGACTGAAGCTTTCTTT | CASISGQLTEAFF
TRBJ1-5 | TRBV27 | TRBD1 | few | TGTGCCAGCAGTCCGGACAGGATAAATCAGCCCCAGCATTTT | CASSPDRINQPQHF
TRBJ2-7 | TRBV27 | TRBD2 | few | TGTGCCAGCAGTCCCCGTAGCGGGGGAAGCTACGAGCAGTACTTC | CASSPRSGGSYEQYF
TRBJ2-1 | TRBV20-1 | TRBD2 | . | TGCAGTGCTAGAGCCCGGCTAGCGGGGGACCCGCACAATGAGCAGTTCTTC | CSARARLAGDPHNEQFF
TRBJ1-4 | TRBV5-1 | . | . | TGCGCCAGCAGCAAAGGGTCCTCCTCTAATGAAAAACTGTTTTTT | CASSKGSSSNEKLFF